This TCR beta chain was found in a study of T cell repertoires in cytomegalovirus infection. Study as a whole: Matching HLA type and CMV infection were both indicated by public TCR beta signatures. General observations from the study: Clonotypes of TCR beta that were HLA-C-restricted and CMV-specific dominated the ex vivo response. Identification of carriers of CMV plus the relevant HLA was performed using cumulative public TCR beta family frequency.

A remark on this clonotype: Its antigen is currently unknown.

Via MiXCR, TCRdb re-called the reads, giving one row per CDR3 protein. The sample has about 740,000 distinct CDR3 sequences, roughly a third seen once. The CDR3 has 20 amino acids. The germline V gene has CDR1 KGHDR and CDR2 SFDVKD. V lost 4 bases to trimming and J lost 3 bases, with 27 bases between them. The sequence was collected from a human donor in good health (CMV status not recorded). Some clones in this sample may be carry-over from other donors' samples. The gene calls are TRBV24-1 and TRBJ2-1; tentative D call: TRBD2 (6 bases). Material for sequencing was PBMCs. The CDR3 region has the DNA TGTGCCACCAGTGAAGCCATGCCTCGGACTATCGGGAGTGACTACAATGAGCAGTTCTTC. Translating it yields CATSEAMPRTIGSDYNEQFF.